This TCR beta chain was identified during a study of cytomegalovirus exposure and HLA in healthy donors. PCR used 60 Vbeta primers and 13 Jbeta primers. The data were produced by immunoSEQ multiplex PCR, yet TCRdb's version contains in-frame clones alone and is incomplete. The sample holds some 140,000 clones; around 85% are singletons and the top ten take roughly 10%. Germline assignment: CDR1 MDHEN and CDR2 SYDVKM. Trimming removed 6 bases at V and 5 bases at J, with 26 bases between. The CDR3 runs 19 residues. The sequencing input was PBMCs. The chain carries TRBV28 and TRBJ1-6, with D perhaps matching TRBD1 (6 bases). The sequence was collected from a woman in her fifties or sixties in good health and CMV-seropositive. CDR3 region: CASSLRGGYEDSHNSPLHF. The CDR3 nucleotides read TGTGCCAGCAGCTTAAGAGGGGGTTATGAAGATTCTCATAATTCACCCCTCCACTTT.